This T cell receptor (beta chain) was identified in a study of T cell repertoires in cytomegalovirus infection. Study background: Public TCR beta signatures indicated both CMV infection and matching HLA type.

CDR3 size: 16 residues. J gave up 8 bases and V 4 bases, and 10 bases lay outside the gene matches. Germline assignment: CDR1 ENHRY and CDR2 SYGVKD. TCRdb re-derived calls from the reads in MiXCR, one entry per CDR3 protein. There are fewer than 1,000,000 distinct CDR3 sequences in the sample; approximately 31% occur only once, and about an eighth lies in the top ten. Points on this clonotype: Antigen unknown.

Study-wide results and limits: In two of eight donors, the top clonotype was HLA-C-restricted CMV-specific. CMV carriers having the relevant HLA were flagged by cumulative public TCR beta family frequency.

The sample was cultured CD8+ T cells from PBMCs, taken from culture after CMV antigen stimulation. The receptor was isolated from a human donor in good health (CMV status not recorded). Some clones in this sample may be carry-over from other donors' samples. V usage is TRBV10-3 and J usage is TRBJ2-1; 11 bases line up with TRBD2. The CDR3 spells CAISGASGGLGDEQFF. CDR3 sequence (DNA): TGTGCCATCAGTGGGGCTAGCGGGGGGCTAGGTGATGAGCAGTTCTTC.